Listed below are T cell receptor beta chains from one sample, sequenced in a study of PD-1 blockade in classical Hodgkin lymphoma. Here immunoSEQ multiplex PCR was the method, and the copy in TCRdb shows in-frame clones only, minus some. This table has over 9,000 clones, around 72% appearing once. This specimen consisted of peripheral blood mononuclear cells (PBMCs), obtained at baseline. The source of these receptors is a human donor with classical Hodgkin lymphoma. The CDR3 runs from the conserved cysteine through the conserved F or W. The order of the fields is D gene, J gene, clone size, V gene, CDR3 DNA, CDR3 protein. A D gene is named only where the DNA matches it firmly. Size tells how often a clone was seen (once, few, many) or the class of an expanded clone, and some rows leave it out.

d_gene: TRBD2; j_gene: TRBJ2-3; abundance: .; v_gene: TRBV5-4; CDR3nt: TGTGCCAGCAGCGTCTCCGGGACTAGCGGGGGGGCGTCAGATACGCAGTATTTT; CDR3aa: CASSVSGTSGGASDTQYF
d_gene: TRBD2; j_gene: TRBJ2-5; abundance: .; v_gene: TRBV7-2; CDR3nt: TGTGCCAGCAGCCCAGCGGGGCGTAGGGACCGAATGGGGACCCAGTACTTC; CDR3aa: CASSPAGRRDRMGTQYF
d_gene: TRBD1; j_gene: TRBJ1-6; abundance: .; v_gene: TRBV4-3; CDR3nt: TGCGCCAGCAGCCAAGCCCTCGGGACAGCCTATAATTCACCCCTCCACTTT; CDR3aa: CASSQALGTAYNSPLHF
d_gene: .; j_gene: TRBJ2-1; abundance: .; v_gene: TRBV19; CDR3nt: TGTGCCAGTAGTATAGATCGGAGAGACGGTAACAATGAGCAGTTCTTC; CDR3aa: CASSIDRRDGNNEQFF
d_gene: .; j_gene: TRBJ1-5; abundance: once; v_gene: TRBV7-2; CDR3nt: TGTGCCAGCAGTGGGTTCGGGGAGACCCAGCATTTT; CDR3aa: CASSGFGETQHF
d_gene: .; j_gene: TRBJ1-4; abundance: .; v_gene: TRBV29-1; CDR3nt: TGCAGCGTTGCCCTCATCGGACACCATGAAAAACTGTTTTTT; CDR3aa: CSVALIGHHEKLFF
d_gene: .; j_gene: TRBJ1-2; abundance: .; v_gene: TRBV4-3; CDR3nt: TGCGCCAGCAGCCCCGAAAGGAACTATGGCTACACCTTC; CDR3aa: CASSPERNYGYTF
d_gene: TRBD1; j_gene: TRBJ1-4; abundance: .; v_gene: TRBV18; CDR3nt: TGTGCCAGCTCACCAGACAGGGGGGTTGAAAAACTGTTTTTT; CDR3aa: CASSPDRGVEKLFF
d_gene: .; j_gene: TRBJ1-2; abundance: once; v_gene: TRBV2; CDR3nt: TGTGCCAGCAGTTCGAACATCGACTATGGCTACACCTTC; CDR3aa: CASSSNIDYGYTF
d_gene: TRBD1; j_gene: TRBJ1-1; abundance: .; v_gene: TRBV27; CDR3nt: TGTGCCAGCAGGAGACAGGGCGCGAACACTGAAGCTTTCTTT; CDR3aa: CASRRQGANTEAFF
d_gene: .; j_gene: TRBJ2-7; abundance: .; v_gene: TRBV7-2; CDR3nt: TGTGCCAGCAGCTTCGGACTGTGGTACGAGCAGTACTTC; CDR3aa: CASSFGLWYEQYF
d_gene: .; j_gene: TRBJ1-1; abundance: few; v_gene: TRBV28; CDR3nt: TGTGCCAGCAGTTTCTCTTCTGAAGCTTTCTTT; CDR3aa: CASSFSSEAFF
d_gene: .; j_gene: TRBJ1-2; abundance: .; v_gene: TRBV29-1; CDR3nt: TGCAGCGTTGAATCCCAGGGGCCCTATGGCTACACCTTC; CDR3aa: CSVESQGPYGYTF
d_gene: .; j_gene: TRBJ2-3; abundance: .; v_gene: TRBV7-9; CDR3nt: TGTGCCAGCAGCGTGTCAGATACGCAGTATTTT; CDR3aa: CASSVSDTQYF
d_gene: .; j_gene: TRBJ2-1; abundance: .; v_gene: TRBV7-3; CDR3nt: TGTGCCAGCAGCCCGACCAGACTTGGTCAGCAGTTCTTC; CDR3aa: CASSPTRLGQQFF
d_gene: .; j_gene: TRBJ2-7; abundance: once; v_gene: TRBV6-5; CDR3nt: TGTGCCAGCAGTGACACCTACGAGCAGTACTTC; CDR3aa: CASSDTYEQYF
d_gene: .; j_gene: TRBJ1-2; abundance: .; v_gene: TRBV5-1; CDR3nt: TGCGCCAGCAGCTTGTCCGGGTATGGCTACACCTTC; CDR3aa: CASSLSGYGYTF
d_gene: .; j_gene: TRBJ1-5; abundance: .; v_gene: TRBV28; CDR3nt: TGTGCCAGCAGCCCACCGCGACAGAGCTCCCATCAGCCCCAGCATTTT; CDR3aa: CASSPPRQSSHQPQHF
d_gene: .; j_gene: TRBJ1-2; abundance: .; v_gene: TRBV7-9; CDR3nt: TGTGCCAGCAGCGTTAGGGGGGGCTATGGCTACACCTTC; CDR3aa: CASSVRGGYGYTF
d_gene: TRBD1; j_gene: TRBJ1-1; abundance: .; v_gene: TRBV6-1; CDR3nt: TGTGCCAGCAGGGCTACAGGGGGTGAAGCTTTCTTT; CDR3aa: CASRATGGEAFF
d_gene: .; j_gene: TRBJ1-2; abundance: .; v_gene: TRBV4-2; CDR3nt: TGTGCCAGCAGCCAAGATGTGGGGGGCGCTTGGGGCTACACCTTC; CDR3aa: CASSQDVGGAWGYTF
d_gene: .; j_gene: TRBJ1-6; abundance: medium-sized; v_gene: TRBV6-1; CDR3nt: TGTGCCAGCAGTGAGGGAATGTATAATTCACCCCTCCACTTT; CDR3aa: CASSEGMYNSPLHF
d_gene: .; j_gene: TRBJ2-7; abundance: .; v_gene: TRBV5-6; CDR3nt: TGTGCCAGCAGCCGCGCCGACAGCACCTACGAGCAGTACTTC; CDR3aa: CASSRADSTYEQYF
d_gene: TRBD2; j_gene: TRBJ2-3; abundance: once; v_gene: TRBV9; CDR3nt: TGTGCCAGCAGCGTAGAGGGGTCTAGCGGGCGCACAGATACGCAGTATTTT; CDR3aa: CASSVEGSSGRTDTQYF
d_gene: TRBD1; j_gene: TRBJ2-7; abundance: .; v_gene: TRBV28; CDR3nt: TGTGCCAGCGTACCGGGACAGGGGAGCTACGAGCAGTACTTC; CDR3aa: CASVPGQGSYEQYF
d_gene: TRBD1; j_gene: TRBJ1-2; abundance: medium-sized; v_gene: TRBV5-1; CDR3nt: TGCGCCAGCAGCAGTAGACAGGGGGCGCAGTCTACTGGCTACACCTTC; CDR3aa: CASSSRQGAQSTGYTF
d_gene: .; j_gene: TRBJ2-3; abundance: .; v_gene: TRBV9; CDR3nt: TGTGCCAGCAGCGTTTCCGGGCTGAACACAGATACGCAGTATTTT; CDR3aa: CASSVSGLNTDTQYF
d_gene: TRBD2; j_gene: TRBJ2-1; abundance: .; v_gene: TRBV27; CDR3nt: TGTGCCAGCAGTGCCTCTAGCGGGGATTACAATGAGCAGTTCTTC; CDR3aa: CASSASSGDYNEQFF